This T cell receptor (beta chain) was identified during a study of response to subunit inactivated influenza vaccine. As for this clonotype: Antigen: not known.

Per germline, CDR1 DFQATT and CDR2 SNEGSKA (reference sequence). V lost 6 bases and J lost 6, with 15 bases in between. This CDR3 spans 12 amino acids. Study-wide findings and caveats: Authors suggested seasonal influenza vaccinations each recruit few new T cells.

TCRdb redid the calling of the RT-PCR reads with MiXCR, one entry per CDR3 protein. The table shows roughly 780,000 distinct CDR3 sequences, with 18% occurring only once. The chain joins TRBV20-1 to TRBJ2-7; tentatively, D is TRBD2 (6 bases). The sample consisted of PBMCs from blood, taken roughly 5 days after vaccination. This TCR came from a man aged 50-59 years who received an inactivated influenza vaccine. For the CDR3, the DNA is TGCAGTGCGACTAGGTCGGCGGGCGAGCAGTACTTC. Amino acids: CSATRSAGEQYF.